This paragraph reports one T cell receptor beta chain. The sample comes from a study of blood T cell repertoires in COVID-19. The table came from immunoSEQ multiplex PCR; TCRdb's copy has only in-frame clones and leaves some out. Here the sample spans about 140,000 clones, roughly 90% being singletons. The V gene end was trimmed by 8 bases and the J gene end by 4 bases; junction bases not matched to a gene: 5. This CDR3 has 14 amino acids. The germline V gene encodes CDR1 MNHEY and CDR2 SMNVEV (reference sequence). The receptor was derived from a man aged 60 to 75 with active or convalescent COVID-19. The chain combines TRBV27 with TRBJ1-2, with 12 bases fitting TRBD1. Sequencing was done on a sample of peripheral blood. The CDR3 DNA is TGTGCCAGCGGGGGGACAGGGGGCGTCTATGGCTACACCTTC. It encodes CASGGTGGVYGYTF.